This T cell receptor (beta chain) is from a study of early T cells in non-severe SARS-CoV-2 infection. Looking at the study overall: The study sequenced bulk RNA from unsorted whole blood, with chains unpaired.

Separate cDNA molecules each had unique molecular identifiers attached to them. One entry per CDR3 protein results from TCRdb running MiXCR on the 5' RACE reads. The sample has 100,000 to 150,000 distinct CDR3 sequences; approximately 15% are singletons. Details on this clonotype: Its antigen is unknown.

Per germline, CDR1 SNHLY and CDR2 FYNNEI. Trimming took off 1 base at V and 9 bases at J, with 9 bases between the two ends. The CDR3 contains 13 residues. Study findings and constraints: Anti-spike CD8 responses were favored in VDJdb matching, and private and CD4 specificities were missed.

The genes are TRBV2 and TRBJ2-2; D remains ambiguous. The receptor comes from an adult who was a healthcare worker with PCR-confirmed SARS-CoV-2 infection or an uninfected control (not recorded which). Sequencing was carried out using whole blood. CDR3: CASSEVGFRELFF. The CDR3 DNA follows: TGTGCCAGCAGTGAAGTGGGGTTTAGGGAGCTGTTTTTT.